The 13 T cell receptor beta chains below all came from one sample that was sequenced in a study of patients and donors after allogeneic stem cell transplantation. MiXCR, applied by TCRdb to the RT-PCR reads, yields one record per CDR3 protein. The data show approximately 150,000 distinct CDR3 sequences, roughly 31% seen once. The specimen sequenced was blood, either unsorted or a sorted T cell fraction (not recorded which). The receptors shown here come from a human donor who was either an allogeneic HSCT recipient or a stem cell or donor lymphocyte infusion donor (not recorded which). It is not recorded whose cells these are; they may come from a transplant donor.

The chain joins TRBV5-6 to TRBJ2-7; D is uncertain. CDR3 length equals 13 residues. Trimming shortened V by 1 base and J by 2 bases, and 7 bases separated the two germline ends. CDR1 is SGHDT and CDR2 is YYEEEE in the germline V gene. The CDR3 DNA sequence: TGTGCCAGCAGCTTGATCTGGACCTACGAGCAGTACTTC. Translation: CASSLIWTYEQYF.

The V gene is TRBV27, the J gene TRBJ1-2; possible D gene TRBD1, 6 bases. Germline V gene lookup returns CDR1 MNHEY and CDR2 SMNVEV (reference sequence). This CDR3 region has 14 residues. The V gene lost 6 bases and the J gene lost 7 bases, with 18 bases spanning the gap. CDR3 sequence (DNA): TGTGCCAGCAGACCCTTAGGTCGGGGGGCTGGCTACACCTTC. This codes for CASRPLGRGAGYTF.

The table lists this clonotype with a few counts. This chain uses TRBV6-5 with TRBJ1-1; D is uncertain. Trimming shortened V by 5 bases and J by 5 bases, and 18 bases separated the two germline ends. CDR1 and CDR2 from the germline V gene are MNHEY and SVGAGI. The CDR3 covers 15 residues. The CDR3 sequence is CASSLRVGKKTEAFF. The CDR3 bases are TGTGCCAGCAGTCTTCGCGTGGGTAAGAAGACTGAAGCTTTCTTT.

A few counts support this clonotype. The V gene is TRBV5-5, the J gene TRBJ1-5, with 8 bases that match TRBD1. The V segment lost 2 bases and the J segment 2 bases; nucleotides outside the gene matches: 3. The CDR3 runs to 15 residues. Germline CDR1 is SGHKS and CDR2 is YYEKEE (reference sequence). The CDR3 DNA sequence: TGTGCCAGCAGCTTCAGGGGGCGAGGCAATCAGCCCCAGCATTTT. Its protein is CASSFRGRGNQPQHF.

V and J are TRBV20-1 and TRBJ2-3; perhaps TRBD1 as D (5 bases). The V end lost 0 bases, the J end lost 12 bases, and 16 bases lay between the germline ends. CDR3 size: 13 residues. From germline, CDR1 is DFQATT and CDR2 SNEGSKA (reference sequence). CDR3: CSARDGAGISQYF. DNA of the CDR3: TGCAGTGCTAGAGATGGCGCAGGGATTAGTCAGTATTTT.

The rearrangement links TRBV10-3 to TRBJ1-1; possible D gene TRBD1, 6 bases. In germline, CDR1 is ENHRY, CDR2 SYGVKD. This CDR3 spans 14 amino acids. Trimming stripped 4 bases from V and 4 bases from J, with 13 bases between. The CDR3 reads CAISGREGGTEAFF. The CDR3 DNA reads TGTGCCATCAGTGGGCGGGAGGGGGGCACTGAAGCTTTCTTT.

The chain joins TRBV10-3 to TRBJ2-7; D possibly corresponds to TRBD1 (5 bases). Trimming removed 6 bases from V and 4 bases from J, with 10 bases in between. The V gene's germline CDR1 is ENHRY and CDR2 SYGVKD. The CDR3 extends over 12 amino acids. CDR3 in amino acids: CAISRADYEQYF. CDR3 DNA sequence: TGTGCCATCAGCAGGGCGGATTACGAGCAGTACTTC.

This chain uses TRBV7-9 with TRBJ2-1; a possible D gene is TRBD2 (5 bases). This CDR3 has 19 amino acids. V was cut by 0 bases and J by 2 bases, with 20 bases left in between. Germline-derived CDR1 and CDR2 are SEHNR and FQNEAQ (reference sequence). This CDR3 is CASSLAVRLRALTYNEQFF. The CDR3 DNA reads as TGTGCCAGCAGCTTAGCGGTGCGCTTGCGGGCGCTTACCTACAATGAGCAGTTCTTC.

The chain recombines TRBV5-1 with TRBJ2-7, with 10 bases identical to TRBD2. After removal of 1 base from V and 4 bases from J, the junction contained 5 bases not matched to a gene. Germline V gene lookup returns CDR1 SGHRS and CDR2 YFSETQ. The CDR3 length is 15 residues. CDR3 region: CASSLSLAGGYEQYF. CDR3 coding DNA: TGCGCCAGCAGCTTGTCCTTAGCGGGAGGATACGAGCAGTACTTC.

The gene calls are TRBV3-1 and TRBJ2-7; D is perhaps TRBD2 (5 bases). This CDR3 has 15 amino acids. The ends were cut back, 0 bases at V and 3 bases at J, with 12 bases in the middle. Germline values: CDR1 LGHDT, CDR2 YNNKEL (reference sequence). CDR3 in DNA: TGTGCCAGCAGCCAAGACCCCATGGACTTCTACGAGCAGTACTTC. Encoded protein: CASSQDPMDFYEQYF.

This clonotype was counted many times. CDR3 in DNA: TGTGCCAGCAGTTACTCGTCGAGGGGCACTAATGAAAAACTGTTTTTT. This translates into CASSYSSRGTNEKLFF. The V call is TRBV6-5, the J call TRBJ1-4, with D possibly TRBD1 on 5 matching bases. Germline CDR1 reads MNHEY; CDR2 reads SVGAGI. Trimming left V 0 bases short and J 2 bases short, with 10 bases between. The CDR3 runs to 16 residues.

DNA for the CDR3: TGTGCCAGCTCAAGGTTAAAAGGCTACACCTTC. Translation: CASSRLKGYTF. This chain joins TRBV18 and TRBJ1-2; no clear D. V lost 5 bases to trimming and J lost 8 bases, with 9 bases between them. The CDR3 loop spans 11 amino acids. Germline V lookup: CDR1 KGHSH, CDR2 LQKENI.

This sequence joins TRBV7-6 and TRBJ2-1; the match to TRBD2 covers 13 bases. J lost 6 bases, V lost 4 bases, and 9 bases had no gene match. Germline V gives CDR1 SGHVS, CDR2 FNYEAQ. The CDR3 totals 17 residues. The CDR3 loop is CASSSTSGRRIGNEQFF. The CDR3 region has the DNA TGTGCCAGCAGCTCGACTAGCGGGAGGCGGATTGGCAATGAGCAGTTCTTC.